Shown below are 30 T cell receptor beta chains from a single sample sequenced in a study of shared clonotypes between healthy human individuals. Assay: immunoSEQ multiplex PCR; the TCRdb copy retains only in-frame clones and omits some. The table has around 980,000 clones, about 80% seen once; the top ten hold 0.55% to 0.7%. Source material: memory CD4+ T cells from PBMCs. Subset denoted: CD45RA-negative fraction. These receptors came from a young man in good health. Some clones in this sample may be carry-over from other donors' samples.

This rearrangement joins TRBV7-8 to TRBJ2-3; 11 bases map to TRBD2. The CDR3 contains 18 residues. Germline CDR1 reads SGHVS; CDR2 reads FQNEAQ. V lost 4 bases and J lost 2; bases outside the gene matches: 11. CDR3 coding DNA: TGTGCCAGCAGCTGGGGAGGGGGGACTAGCGGTATCACAGATACGCAGTATTTT. This gives the protein CASSWGGGTSGITDTQYF. Complete variable domain (other parts from reference TRBV7-8 and TRBJ2-3): GAGVSQSPRYKVAKRGQDVALRCDPISGHVSLFWYQQALGQGPEFLTYFQNEAQLDKSGLPSDRFFAERPEGSVSTLKIQRTQQEDSAVYLCASSWGGGTSGITDTQYFGPGTRLTVL.

The gene calls are TRBV6-5 and TRBJ2-7; D remains unclear. Trimming took 6 bases from V and 0 from J, leaving 15 bases between them. This CDR3 has 15 amino acids. Germline V CDR1 and CDR2: MNHEY, SVGAGI. The CDR3 DNA reads as TGTGCCAGCAGGTTGAAACACGGATCCTCCTACGAGCAGTACTTC. Its protein product is CASRLKHGSSYEQYF.

The chain uses TRBV29-1 and TRBJ2-7; D might be TRBD2 (6 bases). The CDR3 is 13 residues long. CDR1 and CDR2 (germline): SQVTM, ANQGSEA. V was cut by 6 bases and J by 4 bases, with 16 bases left in between. The CDR3 loop is CSVRGTDFYEQYF. The CDR3 DNA follows: TGCAGCGTCCGCGGGACGGATTTTTACGAGCAGTACTTC.

The CDR3 loop reads CASSEMIADTQYF. The CDR3, as DNA: TGCGCCAGCAGCGAAATGATAGCAGATACGCAGTATTTT. The V call is TRBV5-1, the J call TRBJ2-3; D not resolved. The CDR3 totals 13 residues. Trimming removed 4 bases at V and 4 bases at J, with 10 bases between. Germline V gene data show CDR1 as SGHRS and CDR2 as YFSETQ.

In regard to this clone: Other nucleotide sequences in the sample specify the same CDR3. The chain is built from TRBV9 and TRBJ2-3; 7 bases are a match to TRBD2. With V trimmed by 0 bases and J by 1 base, 5 bases remained unmatched. CDR1 and CDR2 (germline): SGDLS, YYNGEE. The CDR3 has 16 residues. The CDR3 spells CASSVAVTSGTDTQYF. CDR3 coding DNA: TGTGCCAGCAGCGTAGCGGTAACTAGCGGCACAGATACGCAGTATTTT.

The chain recombines TRBV28 with TRBJ1-3; D is ambiguous. The CDR3 has 14 amino acids. Between the trimmed V and J ends, which lost 2 bases and 0 bases, there was a span of 5 bases. The germline CDR1 and CDR2 sequences are MDHEN and SYDVKM. The CDR3 here is CASSLTFSGNTIYF. DNA for the CDR3: TGTGCCAGCAGTTTAACCTTCTCTGGAAACACCATATATTTT.

The rearrangement joins TRBV5-6 to TRBJ2-6; D may be TRBD1 (5 bases). Trimming stripped 5 bases from V and 1 base from J, with 10 bases between. The CDR3 length is 15 residues. CDR1 is SGHDT, CDR2 YYEEEE, per germline. In DNA form, the CDR3 reads TGTGCCAGCAGAAGTGGGGCATCTGGGGCCAACGTCCTGACTTTC. It translates to CASRSGASGANVLTF. The entire variable domain, with the rest obtained from reference TRBV5-6 and TRBJ2-6, is as follows: DAGVTQSPTHLIKTRGQQVTLRCSPKSGHDTVSWYQQALGQGPQFIFQYYEEEERQRGNFPDRFSGHQFPNYSSELNVNALLLGDSALYLCASRSGASGANVLTFGAGSRLTVL.

The chain carries TRBV5-4 and TRBJ2-2; 8 positions agree with TRBD2. Germline loops: CDR1 SGHNT, CDR2 YYREEE (reference sequence). V gave up 4 bases and J gave up 7 bases; unmatched junction bases: 9. CDR3 size: 15 residues. As DNA, the CDR3 is TGTGCCAGCAGCCCCCAACATAGCGGGAACGGGGAGCTGTTTTTT. This encodes CASSPQHSGNGELFF.

This rearrangement joins TRBV5-1 to TRBJ2-7, with D possibly matching TRBD2 (7 bases). There are 15 residues in the CDR3. Trimming cost V 0 bases and J 2 bases, with 12 bases left between them. Germline V gives CDR1 SGHRS, CDR2 YFSETQ. DNA of the CDR3: TGCGCCAGCAGCTTGGCCGGGGGGCTCACCTACGAGCAGTACTTC. It yields the protein CASSLAGGLTYEQYF.

Only a few counts were recorded for this clone. The gene calls are TRBV10-3 and TRBJ1-1; 7 bases map to TRBD1. The CDR3 sequence is 15 residues long. Losses at the gene ends were 0 bases for V and 2 bases for J; bases not matched to a gene: 3. The V gene's germline CDR1 is ENHRY and CDR2 SYGVKD. The CDR3 loop reads CAISESAGGNTEAFF. CDR3 sequence (DNA): TGTGCCATCAGTGAGTCGGCAGGGGGTAACACTGAAGCTTTCTTT.

The rearrangement uses TRBV6-4 and TRBJ2-2; D remains ambiguous. The V and J ends lost 1 base and 6 bases respectively, with 6 bases between them. CDR3 size: 13 residues. Germline CDR1 and CDR2: MRHNA and SNTAGT. The CDR3 sequence: CASSDFHAGELFF. For the CDR3, the DNA is TGTGCCAGCAGTGACTTCCATGCCGGGGAGCTGTTTTTT.

This chain uses TRBV7-2 with TRBJ2-3; a weak D match, TRBD2 (5 bases). Germline CDR1 SGHTA, CDR2 FQGNSA. Trimming stripped 10 bases from V and 5 bases from J, with 10 bases between. There are 11 residues in the CDR3. The CDR3 bases are TGTGCCACCGCCAGCGGAGATACGCAGTATTTT. Its protein is CATASGDTQYF.

This clone came up many times. Other DNA sequences in the sample encode the same CDR3. The chain couples TRBV29-1 to TRBJ2-5; TRBD1 aligns across 11 bases. The J segment lost 5 bases and the V segment lost 4 bases, leaving 6 bases of the junction unmatched. CDR1 and CDR2 (germline): SQVTM, ANQGSEA. The CDR3 spans 14 residues. The CDR3 DNA sequence: TGCAGCGTTGGAGGGACAGGGGGTGCGGAGACCCAGTACTTC. It yields the protein CSVGGTGGAETQYF.

V is TRBV7-3 and J is TRBJ2-6, with D hard to call. Deletions cut 4 bases from V and 0 bases from J, with 10 bases between. This CDR3 is 16 amino acids long. Germline V gene data show CDR1 as SGHTA and CDR2 as FQGTGA. The chain's CDR3 is CASSSAVLSGANVLTF. The DNA of the CDR3 is TGTGCCAGCAGCTCCGCAGTCCTCTCTGGGGCCAACGTCCTGACTTTC.

The genes are TRBV6-1 and TRBJ1-3; D not resolved. This CDR3 is built from 15 residues. The germline V gene encodes CDR1 MNHNS and CDR2 SASEGT. V was shortened by 3 bases and J by 4 bases, with 13 bases between the two germline ends. Here the CDR3 DNA reads TGTGCCAGCAGTGATGTGGGGTTCGGCGGAAACACCATATATTTT. Its translation: CASSDVGFGGNTIYF.

A word on this clone: The sample contains more than one DNA sequence encoding this CDR3. The V and J genes are TRBV27 and TRBJ2-7; 7 bases line up with TRBD1. The CDR3 length is 14 residues. Trimming removed 5 bases from V and 1 base from J; junction bases left unmatched: 5. Germline V gene lookup returns CDR1 MNHEY and CDR2 SMNVEV (reference sequence). The CDR3 protein is CASSGTAFSYEQYF. DNA for the CDR3: TGTGCCAGCAGTGGGACAGCCTTTTCCTACGAGCAGTACTTC.

The genes are TRBV5-1 and TRBJ1-5; D is unclear. Germline CDR1 and CDR2: SGHRS and YFSETQ. The V and J ends lost 1 base and 3 bases respectively, with 5 bases between them. The CDR3 runs 13 residues. CDR3 nucleotides: TGCGCCAGCAGCTTGTTCTCCAATCAGCCCCAGCATTTT. Translating it yields CASSLFSNQPQHF.

This rearrangement joins TRBV25-1 to TRBJ2-2; 7 positions agree with TRBD1. CDR1 and CDR2 (germline): MGHDK, SYGVNS. V trimming: 1 base; J trimming: 4 bases; junction bases outside the gene matches: 6. CDR3 size: 16 residues. The CDR3 sequence: CASSESITGVTGELFF. The CDR3 DNA follows: TGTGCCAGCAGTGAATCCATAACAGGGGTCACCGGGGAGCTGTTTTTT.

V and J are TRBV29-1 and TRBJ2-3, with 14 bases matching TRBD2. This CDR3 has 15 residues. Germline V gene data show CDR1 as SQVTM and CDR2 as ANQGSEA. V shed 6 bases and J 6 bases; nucleotides not matched to a gene: 8. CDR3 region: CSVGGLAGGRDTQYF. The CDR3 DNA follows: TGCAGCGTGGGAGGACTAGCGGGAGGCCGGGATACGCAGTATTTT.

This clone was counted many times. The chain couples TRBV7-3 to TRBJ2-3; TRBD2 aligns across 7 bases. Per germline, CDR1 SGHTA and CDR2 FQGTGA. With 2 bases clipped from V and 3 bases from J, the junction kept 8 bases outside the gene matches. This CDR3 spans 16 amino acids. CDR3 sequence: CASSLGRAVGTDTQYF. CDR3 in DNA: TGTGCCAGCAGCTTAGGGAGGGCCGTTGGTACAGATACGCAGTATTTT.

As for this clone: The junction and the germline gene differ at one end; a read error may be behind it. This CDR3 is also generated by other DNA sequences in the sample. This rearrangement joins TRBV30 to TRBJ1-4; tentatively, D is TRBD1 (6 bases). The germline CDR1 and CDR2 sequences are GTSNPN and SVGIG (reference sequence). This CDR3 has 17 residues. CDR3 in amino acids: CAWKYRVSNPTNEKLFF. The CDR3 nucleotides read TGCGCCTGGAAATACAGGGTTTCGAATCCAACTAACGAAAAACTGTTTTTT.

This chain's CDR3 is CASSLGTSGSKETQYF. The CDR3 DNA follows: TGCGCCAGCAGCTTGGGGACTAGCGGGAGTAAAGAGACCCAGTACTTC. This sequence joins TRBV5-1 and TRBJ2-5, with 13 bases identical to TRBD2. This CDR3 spans 16 amino acids. Trimming removed 0 bases from V and 3 bases from J; junction bases left unmatched: 2. Germline V gene lookup returns CDR1 SGHRS and CDR2 YFSETQ.

The chain uses TRBV18 and TRBJ2-7, with D perhaps given as TRBD1 or TRBD2 (6 bases each). Germline values: CDR1 KGHSH, CDR2 LQKENI. The V end lost 6 bases, the J end lost 3 bases, and 27 bases lay between the germline ends. The CDR3 is 18 amino acids. The CDR3 region has the DNA TGTGCCAGCTCCACCGCAGGGGCTAGCGACAGAGGACTCTACGAGCAGTACTTC. Its translation: CASSTAGASDRGLYEQYF.

This chain uses TRBV7-3 with TRBJ2-2; D might be TRBD1 (5 bases). Trimming stripped 5 bases from V and 1 base from J, with 20 bases between. The CDR3 covers 18 residues. Germline loops: CDR1 SGHTA, CDR2 FQGTGA. CDR3 bases: TGTGCCAGCAGCCCCCGTGGTGCCAGGGCACGGAACACCGGGGAGCTGTTTTTT. Its protein product is CASSPRGARARNTGELFF. Full variable domain (outside the CDR3, taken from reference TRBV7-3 and TRBJ2-2): GAGVSQTPSNKVTEKGKYVELRCDPISGHTALYWYRQSLGQGPEFLIYFQGTGAADDSGLPNDRFFAVRPEGSVSTLKIQRTERGDSAVYLCASSPRGARARNTGELFFGEGSRLTVL.

The chain couples TRBV27 to TRBJ1-1; perhaps TRBD1 as D (5 bases). This CDR3 has 14 amino acids. V lost 5 bases and J lost 3, with 13 bases in between. The germline CDR1 and CDR2 sequences are MNHEY and SMNVEV (reference sequence). The DNA for the CDR3 is TGTGCCAGCAGTAGACAGACGTCTGACACTGAAGCTTTCTTT. Translation gives CASSRQTSDTEAFF.

The chain combines TRBV4-2 with TRBJ2-5, with TRBD2 matching over 9 bases. Germline V lookup: CDR1 LGHNA, CDR2 YNFKEQ. CDR3 length: 15 residues. J was trimmed by 5 bases and V by 1 base; bases with no gene match: 5. Here the CDR3 DNA reads TGTGCCAGCAGCCAAGCAGCGGGAGGAAGTGAGACCCAGTACTTC. Amino acids: CASSQAAGGSETQYF.

The rearrangement links TRBV19 to TRBJ2-3; the match to TRBD1 covers 9 bases. The CDR3 has 14 residues. Unmatched junction bases numbered 1, after V lost 6 bases and J lost 0 bases. Germline-derived CDR1 and CDR2 are LNHDA and SQIVND (reference sequence). CDR3 sequence (DNA): TGTGCCAGTAGGGGACAGGGAAGCACAGATACGCAGTATTTT. Its translation is CASRGQGSTDTQYF.

The rearrangement links TRBV5-1 to TRBJ2-3; 8 nucleotides line up with TRBD1. The CDR3 totals 15 residues. J was trimmed by 2 bases and V by 0 bases; bases with no gene match: 2. Germline V lookup: CDR1 SGHRS, CDR2 YFSETQ. In DNA form, the CDR3 reads TGCGCCAGCAGCTTGGGGACAGGGCCCACAGATACGCAGTATTTT. This encodes CASSLGTGPTDTQYF.

This chain uses TRBV4-2 with TRBJ1-4, with D possibly being TRBD1 (6 bases). Germline-derived CDR1 and CDR2 are LGHNA and YNFKEQ. Deletions cut 1 base from V and 4 bases from J, with 10 bases between. CDR3 length: 15 amino acids. In DNA form, the CDR3 reads TGTGCCAGCAGCCAAGGGGGGGGCCGTAATGAAAAACTGTTTTTT. Encoded protein: CASSQGGGRNEKLFF.

In this sample, this clone turned up a few times. This may stem from a read error, because a much larger clone lies one nucleotide away. The rearrangement links TRBV29-1 to TRBJ1-4; weak D call: TRBD1 (6 bases). The length of the CDR3 is 12 residues. CDR1 and CDR2 from the germline V gene are SQVTM and ANQGSEA. The CDR3, as DNA: TGCAGCGTTGGGACAGCCCATGAAAAACTGTGTTTT. Translated: CSVGTAHEKLCF.